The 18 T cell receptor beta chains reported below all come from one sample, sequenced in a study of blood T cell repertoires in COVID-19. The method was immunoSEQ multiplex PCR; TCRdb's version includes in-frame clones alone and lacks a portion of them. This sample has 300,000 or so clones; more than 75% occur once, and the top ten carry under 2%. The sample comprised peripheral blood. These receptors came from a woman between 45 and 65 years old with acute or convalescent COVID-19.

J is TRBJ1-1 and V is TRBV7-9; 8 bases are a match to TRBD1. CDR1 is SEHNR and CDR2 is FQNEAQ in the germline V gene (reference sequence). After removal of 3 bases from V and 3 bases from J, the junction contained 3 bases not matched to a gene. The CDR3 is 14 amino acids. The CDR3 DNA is TGTGCCAGCAGCTTGGGACAGGAGGACACTGAAGCTTTCTTT. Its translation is CASSLGQEDTEAFF.

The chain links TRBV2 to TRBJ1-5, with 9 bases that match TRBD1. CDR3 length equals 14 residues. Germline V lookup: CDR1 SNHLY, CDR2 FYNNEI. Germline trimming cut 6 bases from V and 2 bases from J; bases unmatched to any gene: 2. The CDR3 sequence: CASRGDRGNQPQHF. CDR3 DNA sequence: TGTGCCAGCAGGGGGGACAGGGGCAATCAGCCCCAGCATTTT.

The CDR3 loop reads CSAGDFTQYF. DNA of the CDR3: TGCAGTGCTGGGGACTTTACCCAGTACTTC. The V gene is TRBV20-1, the J gene TRBJ2-5; tentatively, D is TRBD2 (6 bases). Per germline, CDR1 DFQATT and CDR2 SNEGSKA (reference sequence). Trimming took off 5 bases at V and 8 bases at J, with 9 bases between the two ends. The CDR3 runs 10 residues.

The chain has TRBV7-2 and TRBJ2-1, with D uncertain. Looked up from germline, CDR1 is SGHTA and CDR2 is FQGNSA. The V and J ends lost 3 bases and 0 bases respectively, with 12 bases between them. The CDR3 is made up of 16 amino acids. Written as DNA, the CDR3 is TGTGCCAGCAGCTTGCTAGGCTCGAGCTCCTACAATGAGCAGTTCTTC. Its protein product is CASSLLGSSSYNEQFF.

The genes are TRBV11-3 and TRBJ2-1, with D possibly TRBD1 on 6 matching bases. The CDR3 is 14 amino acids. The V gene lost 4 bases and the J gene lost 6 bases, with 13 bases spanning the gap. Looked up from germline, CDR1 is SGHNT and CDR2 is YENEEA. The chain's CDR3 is CASSYTGSINEQFF. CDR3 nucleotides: TGTGCCAGCAGCTACACAGGGTCGATCAATGAGCAGTTCTTC. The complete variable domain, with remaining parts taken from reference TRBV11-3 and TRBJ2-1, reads EAGVVQSPRYKIIEKKQPVAFWCNPISGHNTLYWYLQNLGQGPELLIRYENEEAVDDSQLPKDRFSAERLKGVDSTLKIQPAELGDSAVYLCASSYTGSINEQFFGPGTRLTVL.

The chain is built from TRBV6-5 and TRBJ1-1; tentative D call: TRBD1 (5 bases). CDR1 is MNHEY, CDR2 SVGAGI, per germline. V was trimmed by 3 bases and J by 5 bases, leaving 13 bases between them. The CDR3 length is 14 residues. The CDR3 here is CASSYFGRTTEAFF. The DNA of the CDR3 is TGTGCCAGCAGTTATTTCGGGCGGACAACTGAAGCTTTCTTT.

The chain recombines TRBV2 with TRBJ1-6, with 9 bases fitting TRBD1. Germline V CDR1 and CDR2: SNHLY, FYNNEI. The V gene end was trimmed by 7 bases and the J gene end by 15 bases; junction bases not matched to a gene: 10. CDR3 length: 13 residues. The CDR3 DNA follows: TGTGCCAGCATCGACAGGGGGGTGAAGGTCCTCCACTTT. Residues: CASIDRGVKVLHF.

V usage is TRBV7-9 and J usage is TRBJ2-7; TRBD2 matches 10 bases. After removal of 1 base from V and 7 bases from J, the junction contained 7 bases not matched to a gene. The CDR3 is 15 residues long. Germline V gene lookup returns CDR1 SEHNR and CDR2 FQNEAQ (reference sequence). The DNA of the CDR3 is TGTGCCAGCAGCTTAGTAAGCGGGAGGGCGGGGGAGCAGTACTTC. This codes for CASSLVSGRAGEQYF.

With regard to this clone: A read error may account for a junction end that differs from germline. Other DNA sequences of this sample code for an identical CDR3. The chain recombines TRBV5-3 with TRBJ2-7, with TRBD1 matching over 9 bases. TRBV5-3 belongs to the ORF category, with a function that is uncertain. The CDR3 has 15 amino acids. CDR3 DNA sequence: TGTGCATGCGGCTTCCCGGGACAGGGTGCCTACGAACAGTACTTC. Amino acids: CACGFPGQGAYEQYF.

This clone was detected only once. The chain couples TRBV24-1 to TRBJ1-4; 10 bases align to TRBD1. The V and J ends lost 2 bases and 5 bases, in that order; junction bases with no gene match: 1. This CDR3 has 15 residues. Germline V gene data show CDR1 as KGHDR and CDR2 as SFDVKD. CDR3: CATSDSGQGNEKLFF. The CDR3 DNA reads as TGTGCCACCAGTGATTCGGGACAGGGGAATGAAAAACTGTTTTTT.

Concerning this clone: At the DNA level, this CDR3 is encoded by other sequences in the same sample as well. CDR3 residues: CASSSGTGSYEQYF. The CDR3, as DNA: TGCGCCAGCAGCTCGGGGACAGGTTCCTACGAGCAGTACTTC. This sequence joins TRBV5-1 and TRBJ2-7; 8 bases line up with TRBD1. Looked up from germline, CDR1 is SGHRS and CDR2 is YFSETQ. The J segment lost 1 base and the V segment lost 3 bases, leaving 3 bases of the junction unmatched. The CDR3 covers 14 residues.

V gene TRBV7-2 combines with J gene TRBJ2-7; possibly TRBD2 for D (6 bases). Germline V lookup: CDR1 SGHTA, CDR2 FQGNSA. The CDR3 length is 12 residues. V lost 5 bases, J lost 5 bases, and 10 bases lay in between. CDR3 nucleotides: TGTGCCAGCAGCCCGACTAGAGACGAGCAGTACTTC. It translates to CASSPTRDEQYF.

CDR3 protein: CASSPRHISYEQYF. The CDR3 DNA sequence: TGTGCCAGCTCACCCAGACACATCTCCTACGAGCAGTACTTC. The rearrangement links TRBV18 to TRBJ2-7; D gene unclear. Germline values: CDR1 KGHSH, CDR2 LQKENI. Trimming pared 3 bases from V and 0 bases from J, leaving 9 bases between. The CDR3 extends over 14 amino acids.

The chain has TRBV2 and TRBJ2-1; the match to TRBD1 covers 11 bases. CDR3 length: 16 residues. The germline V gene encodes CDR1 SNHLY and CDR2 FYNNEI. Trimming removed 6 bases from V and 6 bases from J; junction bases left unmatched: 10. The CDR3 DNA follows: TGTGCCAGCAGGGGACAGGGGGTGATTTTCGTCAATGAGCAGTTCTTC. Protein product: CASRGQGVIFVNEQFF.

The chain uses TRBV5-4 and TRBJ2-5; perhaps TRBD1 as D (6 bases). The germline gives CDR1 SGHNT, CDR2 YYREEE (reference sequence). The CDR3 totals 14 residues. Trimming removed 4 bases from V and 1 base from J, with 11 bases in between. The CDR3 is CASSPLGGQETQYF. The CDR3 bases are TGTGCCAGCAGCCCTCTAGGGGGCCAAGAGACCCAGTACTTC.

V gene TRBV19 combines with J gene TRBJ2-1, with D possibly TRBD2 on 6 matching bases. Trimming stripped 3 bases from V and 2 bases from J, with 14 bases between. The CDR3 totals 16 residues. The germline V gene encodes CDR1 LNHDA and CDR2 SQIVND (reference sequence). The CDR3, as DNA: TGTGCCAGTAGTATTTCAGGGAGGAGAACCTACAATGAGCAGTTCTTC. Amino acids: CASSISGRRTYNEQFF.

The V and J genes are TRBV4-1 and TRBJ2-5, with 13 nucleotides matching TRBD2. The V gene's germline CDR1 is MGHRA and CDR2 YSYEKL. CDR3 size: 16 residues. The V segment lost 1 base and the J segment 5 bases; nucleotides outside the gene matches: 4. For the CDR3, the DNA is TGCGCCAGCAGCCAAGGACTAGCGGGAGGCAGGGAGACCCAGTACTTC. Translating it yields CASSQGLAGGRETQYF.

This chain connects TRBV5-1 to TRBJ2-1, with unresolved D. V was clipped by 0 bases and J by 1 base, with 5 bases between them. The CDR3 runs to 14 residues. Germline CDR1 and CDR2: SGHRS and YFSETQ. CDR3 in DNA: TGCGCCAGCAGCTTGGGCGGATCCTACAATGAGCAGTTCTTC. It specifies CASSLGGSYNEQFF.